This TCR beta chain originates from a study of T-cell reconstitution after alpha-beta-depleted transplantation in children. Study findings and constraints: In patients about two months after transplant, alpha-beta T cells reportedly arose from several hundred expanded graft clones.

Library preparation (for TCRbeta) was performed with unique molecular identifiers. TCRdb itself ran the PCR reads through MiXCR, one entry per CDR3 protein. The table includes under 250,000 distinct CDR3 sequences, under 20% detected once. With respect to this clonotype: As yet, its antigen is unknown.

Per germline, CDR1 KGHSH and CDR2 LQKENI. After removal of 2 bases from V and 2 bases from J, the junction contained 5 bases not matched to a gene. The CDR3 has 15 residues. This chain uses TRBV18 with TRBJ2-5; 7 bases map to TRBD2. The source is a male patient under 10 years old who had a stem cell transplant for acute lymphoblastic leukemia, so the T cells may come from the graft donor. The sample consisted of PBMCs, mostly from graft donor cells, taken 360 days after TCRalphabeta/CD19-depleted stem cell transplant. The CDR3 nucleotides read TGTGCCAGCTCACCAGAGGCTAGCGGACAAGAGACCCAGTACTTC. Its translation: CASSPEASGQETQYF. Complete variable domain (other parts from reference TRBV18 and TRBJ2-5): NAGVMQNPRHLVRRRGQEARLRCSPMKGHSHVYWYRQLPEEGLKFMVYLQKENIIDESGMPKERFSAEFPKEGPSILRIQQVVRGDSAAYFCASSPEASGQETQYFGPGTRLLVL.